A selection of T cell receptor beta chains follows, all from one sample in a study of OX40 agonist ivuxolimab in advanced cancers. TCRdb's copy holds only in-frame clones and misses some; the assay was immunoSEQ multiplex PCR. The table includes fewer than 85,000 clones, about 86% detected once. Source: CD4+ or CD8+ T cells sorted from blood, taken in a trial of the OX40 agonist ivuxolimab. These receptor sequences come from an adult with an advanced solid tumor such as melanoma, head and neck, liver or kidney cancer. Each CDR3 is given with its conserved first and last residue. Each record gives: D gene, clone size, V gene, J gene, CDR3 protein, CDR3 DNA. D genes are given only for firm matches. A row's size may be missing; if present it is once, few, many or a size class.

D gene: -; clone size: once; V gene: TRBV28; J gene: TRBJ1-2; CDR3 protein: CASSPGMNYGYTF; CDR3 DNA: TGTGCCAGCAGTCCAGGGATGAACTATGGCTACACCTTC
D gene: -; clone size: once; V gene: TRBV13; J gene: TRBJ2-5; CDR3 protein: CASSLGGIQQETQYF; CDR3 DNA: TGTGCCAGCAGCTTAGGCGGTATACAGCAAGAGACCCAGTACTTC
D gene: TRBD1; clone size: few; V gene: TRBV5-1; J gene: TRBJ1-5; CDR3 protein: CASSPDGQGNQPQHF; CDR3 DNA: TGCGCCAGCAGCCCAGACGGACAGGGAAATCAGCCCCAGCATTTT
D gene: -; clone size: -; V gene: TRBV19; J gene: TRBJ1-1; CDR3 protein: CASSSPRAGFTMNTEAFF; CDR3 DNA: TGTGCCAGTAGTAGCCCTAGGGCGGGGTTTACTATGAACACTGAAGCTTTCTTT
D gene: -; clone size: once; V gene: TRBV6-5; J gene: TRBJ1-1; CDR3 protein: CASSFLGTEAFF; CDR3 DNA: TGTGCCAGCAGTTTTCTTGGGACTGAAGCTTTCTTT
D gene: -; clone size: few; V gene: TRBV9; J gene: TRBJ1-6; CDR3 protein: CASSAERSTSSPLHF; CDR3 DNA: TGTGCCAGCAGCGCAGAGCGGTCGACGAGTTCACCCCTCCACTTT
D gene: -; clone size: -; V gene: TRBV18; J gene: TRBJ1-5; CDR3 protein: CASSPIQNQPQHF; CDR3 DNA: TGTGCCAGCTCACCTATCCAGAATCAGCCCCAGCATTTT
D gene: -; clone size: -; V gene: TRBV6-1; J gene: TRBJ2-3; CDR3 protein: CASSESGAFTDTQYF; CDR3 DNA: TGTGCCAGCAGTGAGTCGGGGGCCTTCACAGATACGCAGTATTTT
D gene: TRBD2; clone size: -; V gene: TRBV5-4; J gene: TRBJ2-1; CDR3 protein: CASSSPGGVNEQFF; CDR3 DNA: TGTGCCAGCAGCTCTCCGGGGGGTGTCAATGAGCAGTTCTTC
D gene: -; clone size: once; V gene: TRBV18; J gene: TRBJ2-3; CDR3 protein: CASSETRGTDTQYF; CDR3 DNA: TGTGCCAGCTCAGAAACTAGGGGCACAGATACGCAGTATTTT
D gene: -; clone size: -; V gene: TRBV6-1; J gene: TRBJ2-7; CDR3 protein: CASSEVLGSGQYF; CDR3 DNA: TGTGCCAGCAGTGAAGTACTCGGATCTGGGCAGTACTTC
D gene: TRBD2; clone size: -; V gene: TRBV9; J gene: TRBJ2-5; CDR3 protein: CASSPTSGGETQYF; CDR3 DNA: TGTGCCAGCAGCCCGACTAGCGGGGGGGAGACCCAGTACTTC
D gene: -; clone size: -; V gene: TRBV19; J gene: TRBJ1-2; CDR3 protein: CASSMTGDYGYTF; CDR3 DNA: TGTGCCAGTAGTATGACAGGAGACTATGGCTACACCTTC
D gene: TRBD1; clone size: -; V gene: TRBV9; J gene: TRBJ2-7; CDR3 protein: CASSSDRGGSYEQYF; CDR3 DNA: TGTGCCAGCAGCTCGGACAGGGGAGGCTCCTACGAGCAGTACTTC
D gene: TRBD1; clone size: -; V gene: TRBV19; J gene: TRBJ1-2; CDR3 protein: CASGTGTNYGYTF; CDR3 DNA: TGTGCCAGTGGGACAGGGACCAACTATGGCTACACCTTC
D gene: -; clone size: -; V gene: TRBV5-1; J gene: TRBJ1-1; CDR3 protein: CASSPRLQDLSAAFF; CDR3 DNA: TGCGCCAGCAGCCCGAGATTACAGGACCTTAGCGCGGCTTTCTTT
D gene: TRBD1; clone size: -; V gene: TRBV2; J gene: TRBJ1-5; CDR3 protein: CASSETTQTGVGNQPQHF; CDR3 DNA: TGTGCCAGCAGTGAAACAACACAAACAGGGGTGGGGAATCAGCCCCAGCATTTT
D gene: TRBD1; clone size: -; V gene: TRBV10-2; J gene: TRBJ1-1; CDR3 protein: CASRQGLVETEAFF; CDR3 DNA: TGCGCCAGCAGACAGGGGTTGGTTGAGACTGAAGCTTTCTTT
D gene: -; clone size: -; V gene: TRBV5-6; J gene: TRBJ1-2; CDR3 protein: CASSRPANYGYTF; CDR3 DNA: TGTGCCAGCAGCCGGCCAGCTAACTATGGCTACACCTTC
D gene: -; clone size: -; V gene: TRBV7-8; J gene: TRBJ1-5; CDR3 protein: CASSSDLVRNQPQHF; CDR3 DNA: TGTGCCAGCAGCTCGGACTTGGTCCGCAATCAGCCCCAGCATTTT
D gene: -; clone size: -; V gene: TRBV7-9; J gene: TRBJ2-6; CDR3 protein: CASSLASGSGANVLTF; CDR3 DNA: TGTGCCAGCAGCTTAGCATCGGGCTCTGGGGCCAACGTCCTGACTTTC
D gene: -; clone size: -; V gene: TRBV6-6; J gene: TRBJ1-6; CDR3 protein: CASIPGPTRPLHF; CDR3 DNA: TGTGCCAGCATCCCCGGCCCGACACGGCCCCTCCACTTT
D gene: TRBD1; clone size: -; V gene: TRBV2; J gene: TRBJ1-1; CDR3 protein: CASSGDRGTEAFF; CDR3 DNA: TGTGCCAGCAGCGGGGACAGGGGCACTGAAGCTTTCTTT
D gene: -; clone size: once; V gene: TRBV2; J gene: TRBJ2-1; CDR3 protein: CASSVEAGSHEQFF; CDR3 DNA: TGTGCCAGCAGTGTAGAGGCAGGTTCCCATGAGCAGTTCTTC
D gene: -; clone size: -; V gene: TRBV19; J gene: TRBJ1-2; CDR3 protein: CASTPLGNYGYTF; CDR3 DNA: TGTGCCAGCACCCCCCTCGGCAACTATGGCTACACCTTC
D gene: TRBD1; clone size: once; V gene: TRBV5-1; J gene: TRBJ1-1; CDR3 protein: CASSLGGTGETEAFF; CDR3 DNA: TGCGCCAGCAGCTTGGGCGGGACAGGGGAAACTGAAGCTTTCTTT
D gene: -; clone size: few; V gene: TRBV28; J gene: TRBJ1-2; CDR3 protein: CASSFPRAYGYTF; CDR3 DNA: TGTGCCAGCTCGTTTCCCAGGGCGTATGGCTACACCTTC
D gene: TRBD1; clone size: -; V gene: TRBV6-1; J gene: TRBJ2-4; CDR3 protein: CASRTRDSLKNIQYF; CDR3 DNA: TGTGCCAGCAGGACCCGGGACAGCCTCAAAAACATTCAGTACTTC
D gene: -; clone size: -; V gene: TRBV9; J gene: TRBJ2-7; CDR3 protein: CASSPGVGLEYEQYF; CDR3 DNA: TGTGCCAGCAGCCCGGGGGTCGGGCTGGAGTACGAGCAGTACTTC
D gene: -; clone size: -; V gene: TRBV9; J gene: TRBJ2-5; CDR3 protein: CASSAPFGVGETQYF; CDR3 DNA: TGTGCCAGCAGCGCCCCCTTCGGGGTCGGGGAGACCCAGTACTTC
D gene: TRBD1; clone size: -; V gene: TRBV5-4; J gene: TRBJ1-2; CDR3 protein: CASRQDREGYGYTF; CDR3 DNA: TGTGCCAGCAGACAGGACAGGGAGGGCTATGGCTACACCTTC
D gene: -; clone size: -; V gene: TRBV5-4; J gene: TRBJ2-7; CDR3 protein: CASSLKPDGKYEQYF; CDR3 DNA: TGTGCCAGCAGCTTGAAGCCCGACGGCAAGTACGAGCAGTACTTC
D gene: TRBD1; clone size: -; V gene: TRBV6-1; J gene: TRBJ2-5; CDR3 protein: CASKDRGLNETQYF; CDR3 DNA: TGTGCCAGCAAAGACAGGGGACTTAACGAGACCCAGTACTTC
D gene: TRBD1; clone size: -; V gene: TRBV27; J gene: TRBJ2-7; CDR3 protein: CASSSRNLQGARYEQYF; CDR3 DNA: TGTGCCAGCAGTTCACGGAACCTCCAGGGGGCGCGGTACGAGCAGTACTTC
D gene: -; clone size: -; V gene: TRBV27; J gene: TRBJ2-3; CDR3 protein: CASSLGRGTDTQYF; CDR3 DNA: TGTGCCAGCAGTTTAGGCCGGGGGACAGATACGCAGTATTTT
D gene: TRBD1; clone size: -; V gene: TRBV9; J gene: TRBJ2-7; CDR3 protein: CASSKGQAYYEQYF; CDR3 DNA: TGTGCCAGCAGCAAAGGACAGGCATATTACGAGCAGTACTTC
D gene: -; clone size: -; V gene: TRBV13; J gene: TRBJ1-1; CDR3 protein: CASSFIGDTEAFF; CDR3 DNA: TGTGCCAGCAGCTTTATCGGGGACACTGAAGCTTTCTTT
D gene: -; clone size: few; V gene: TRBV9; J gene: TRBJ1-1; CDR3 protein: CASSSLPTNTEAFF; CDR3 DNA: TGTGCCAGCAGCTCCCTGCCAACGAACACTGAAGCTTTCTTT
D gene: TRBD1; clone size: once; V gene: TRBV14; J gene: TRBJ1-6; CDR3 protein: CASSPGAAGGRTLHF; CDR3 DNA: TGTGCCAGCAGCCCTGGGGCGGCAGGGGGCAGGACCCTCCACTTT
D gene: -; clone size: few; V gene: TRBV5-1; J gene: TRBJ1-1; CDR3 protein: CASSSGGAKNTEAFF; CDR3 DNA: TGCGCCAGCAGCTCCGGTGGGGCGAAGAACACTGAAGCTTTCTTT
D gene: TRBD1; clone size: -; V gene: TRBV7-7; J gene: TRBJ2-7; CDR3 protein: CASARQGSYEQYF; CDR3 DNA: TGTGCTAGCGCCCGACAGGGTAGTTACGAGCAGTACTTC
D gene: TRBD1; clone size: -; V gene: TRBV5-4; J gene: TRBJ2-2; CDR3 protein: CASSKMTGAGGNTGELFF; CDR3 DNA: TGTGCCAGCAGCAAAATGACAGGGGCTGGGGGGAACACCGGGGAGCTGTTTTTT
D gene: TRBD2; clone size: -; V gene: TRBV5-6; J gene: TRBJ2-3; CDR3 protein: CASSSRAGGGLNTQYF; CDR3 DNA: TGTGCCAGCAGCTCCCGTGCGGGCGGGGGGTTGAATACGCAGTATTTT
D gene: TRBD2; clone size: -; V gene: TRBV6-1; J gene: TRBJ2-1; CDR3 protein: CASSEQGLAGNEQFF; CDR3 DNA: TGTGCCAGCAGTGAACAGGGACTAGCGGGGAATGAGCAGTTCTTC
D gene: -; clone size: few; V gene: TRBV4-3; J gene: TRBJ1-6; CDR3 protein: CASSQDRGSSYNSPLHF; CDR3 DNA: TGCGCCAGCAGCCAAGATCGGGGGAGCTCCTATAATTCACCCCTCCACTTT
D gene: -; clone size: -; V gene: TRBV11-2; J gene: TRBJ1-1; CDR3 protein: CASRSNVQSAEAFF; CDR3 DNA: TGTGCCAGCAGGTCCAACGTACAGTCAGCTGAAGCTTTCTTT
D gene: -; clone size: once; V gene: TRBV9; J gene: TRBJ1-2; CDR3 protein: CASSVGQGRGGYTF; CDR3 DNA: TGTGCCAGCAGCGTAGGGCAGGGGAGGGGTGGCTACACCTTC
D gene: -; clone size: -; V gene: TRBV6-1; J gene: TRBJ1-4; CDR3 protein: CASSKGPSRDEKLFF; CDR3 DNA: TGTGCCAGCAGTAAGGGGCCCTCAAGAGATGAAAAACTGTTTTTT
D gene: -; clone size: once; V gene: TRBV5-8; J gene: TRBJ1-5; CDR3 protein: CASSAGGTARGQPQHF; CDR3 DNA: TGTGCCAGCAGTGCCGGGGGGACGGCTAGAGGTCAGCCCCAGCATTTT
D gene: -; clone size: -; V gene: TRBV7-3; J gene: TRBJ1-5; CDR3 protein: CASSLTRGPTYHSNQPQHF; CDR3 DNA: TGTGCCAGCAGCTTAACCCGGGGTCCTACTTATCATAGCAATCAGCCCCAGCATTTT
D gene: -; clone size: -; V gene: TRBV10-3; J gene: TRBJ1-1; CDR3 protein: CAIRANTEAFF; CDR3 DNA: TGTGCCATCCGAGCGAACACTGAAGCTTTCTTT
D gene: -; clone size: -; V gene: TRBV7-2; J gene: TRBJ2-5; CDR3 protein: CASSLGGWRNSETQYF; CDR3 DNA: TGTGCCAGCAGCTTAGGGGGTTGGAGAAATTCAGAGACCCAGTACTTC
D gene: TRBD1; clone size: once; V gene: TRBV6-6; J gene: TRBJ1-5; CDR3 protein: CASRRQGSNQPQHF; CDR3 DNA: TGTGCCAGCAGACGACAGGGTAGCAATCAGCCCCAGCATTTT
D gene: TRBD1; clone size: few; V gene: TRBV2; J gene: TRBJ1-6; CDR3 protein: CASSGGTGSNSPLHF; CDR3 DNA: TGTGCCAGCAGTGGGGGGACAGGGTCTAATTCACCCCTCCACTTT